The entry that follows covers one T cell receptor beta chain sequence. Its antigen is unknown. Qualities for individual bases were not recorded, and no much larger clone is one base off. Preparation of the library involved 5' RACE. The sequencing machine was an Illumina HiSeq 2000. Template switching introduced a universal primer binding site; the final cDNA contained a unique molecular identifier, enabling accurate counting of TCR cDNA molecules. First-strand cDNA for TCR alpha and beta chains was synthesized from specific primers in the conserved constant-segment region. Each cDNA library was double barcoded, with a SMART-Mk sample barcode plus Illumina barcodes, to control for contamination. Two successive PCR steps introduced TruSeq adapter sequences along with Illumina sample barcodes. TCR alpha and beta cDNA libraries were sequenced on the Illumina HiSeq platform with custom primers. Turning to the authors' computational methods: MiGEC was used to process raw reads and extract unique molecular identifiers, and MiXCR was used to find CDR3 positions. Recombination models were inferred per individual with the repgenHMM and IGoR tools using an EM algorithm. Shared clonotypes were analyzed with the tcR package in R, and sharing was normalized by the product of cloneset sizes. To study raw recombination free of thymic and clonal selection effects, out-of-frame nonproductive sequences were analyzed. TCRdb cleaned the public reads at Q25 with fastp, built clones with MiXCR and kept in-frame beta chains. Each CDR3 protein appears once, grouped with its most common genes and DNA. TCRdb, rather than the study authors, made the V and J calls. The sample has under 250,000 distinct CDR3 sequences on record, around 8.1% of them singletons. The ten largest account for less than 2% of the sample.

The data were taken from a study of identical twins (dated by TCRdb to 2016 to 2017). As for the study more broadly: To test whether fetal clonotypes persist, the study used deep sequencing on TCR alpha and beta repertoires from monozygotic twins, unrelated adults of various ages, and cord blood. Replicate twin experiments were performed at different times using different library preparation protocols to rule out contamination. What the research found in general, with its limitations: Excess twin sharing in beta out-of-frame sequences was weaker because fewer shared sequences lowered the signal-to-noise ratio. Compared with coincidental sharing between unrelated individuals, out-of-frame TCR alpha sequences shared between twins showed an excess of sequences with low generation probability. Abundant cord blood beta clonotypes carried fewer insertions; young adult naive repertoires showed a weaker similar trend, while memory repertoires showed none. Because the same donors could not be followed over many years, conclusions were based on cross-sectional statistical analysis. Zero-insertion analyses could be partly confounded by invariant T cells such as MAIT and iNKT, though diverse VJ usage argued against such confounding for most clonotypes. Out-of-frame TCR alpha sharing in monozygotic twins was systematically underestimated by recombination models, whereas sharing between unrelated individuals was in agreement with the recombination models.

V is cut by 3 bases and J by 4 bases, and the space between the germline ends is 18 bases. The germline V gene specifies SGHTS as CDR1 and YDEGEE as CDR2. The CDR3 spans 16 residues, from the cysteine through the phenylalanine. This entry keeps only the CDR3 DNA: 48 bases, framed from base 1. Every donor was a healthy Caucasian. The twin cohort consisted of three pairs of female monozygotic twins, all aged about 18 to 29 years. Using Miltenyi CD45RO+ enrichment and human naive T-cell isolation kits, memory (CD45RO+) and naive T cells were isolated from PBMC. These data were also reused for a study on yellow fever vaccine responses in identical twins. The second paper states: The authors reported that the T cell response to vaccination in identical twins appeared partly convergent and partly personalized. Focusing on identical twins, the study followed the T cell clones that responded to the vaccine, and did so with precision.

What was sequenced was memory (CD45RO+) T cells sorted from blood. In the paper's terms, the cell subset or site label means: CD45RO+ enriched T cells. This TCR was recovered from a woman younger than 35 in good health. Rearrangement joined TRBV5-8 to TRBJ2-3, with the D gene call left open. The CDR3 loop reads CASSSVLGRLSDTQYF. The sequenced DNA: TGTGCCAGCAGCTCCGTATTAGGAAGGCTCTCAGATACGCAGTATTTT.